This T cell receptor (beta chain) was captured in a study of radiation and T cells in renal cell carcinoma. Study findings and constraints: From baseline, blood top tumor clonotypes peaked at 2 weeks post-radiation.

Notes on this clone: Its antigen is not identified.

The data were produced by immunoSEQ multiplex PCR, yet TCRdb's version contains in-frame clones alone and is incomplete. This table holds about 77,000 clones, approximately 87% found once. Specified time point: blood 4 weeks post-SBRT, at nephrectomy. Treatment specified: 15 Gy SBRT to primary tumor, nephrectomy 4 weeks later. The germline V and J ends were trimmed by 1 base and 1 base, with 4 bases remaining between them. CDR1 and CDR2 (germline): SEHNR, FQNEAQ (reference sequence). CDR3 length: 14 residues. This chain joins TRBV7-9 and TRBJ2-2; D call uncertain. The starting material was blood, obtained from a patient whose treatment included radiotherapy and nephrectomy. The sequence was obtained from a woman aged 55-70 years with renal cell carcinoma. In DNA form, the CDR3 reads TGTGCCAGCAGCTTAGAGGGGAACACCGGGGAGCTGTTTTTT. As protein: CASSLEGNTGELFF.